These T cell receptor beta chains were read from a single sample in a study of blood T cell repertoires in COVID-19. The assay was immunoSEQ multiplex PCR, and TCRdb's table has in-frame clones only and misses some. The repertoire includes some 54,000 clones, 83% of them detected once, and 1.9% sits in the top ten. The sample taken for sequencing was peripheral blood. All receptors come from a woman aged 55-70 years with acute or convalescent COVID-19. Each CDR3 is given with its conserved first and last residue. The order of the fields is V gene, J gene, D gene, clone size, CDR3 DNA, CDR3 protein. The D gene is left open where the match is weak. Only part of the rows carry a size: once, few, many, or a class if the clone is expanded.

TRBV30	TRBJ1-4	.	.	TGTGCCTGGAGTGTACATCGCCAGACTAATGAAAAACTGTTTTTT	CAWSVHRQTNEKLFF
TRBV9	TRBJ2-3	TRBD2	.	TGTGCCAGCAGCGCCCGACGGGGGGGTACAGATACGCAGTATTTT	CASSARRGGTDTQYF
TRBV7-9	TRBJ1-2	TRBD1	.	TGTGCCAGCAGCTTTCTTGTTCGGGACAGGGTAGACTATGGCTACACCTTC	CASSFLVRDRVDYGYTF
TRBV19	TRBJ2-1	.	.	TGTGCCAGTAGTATAGACGGGGGACCAAGCGAGCAGTTCTTC	CASSIDGGPSEQFF
TRBV4-1	TRBJ2-1	.	.	TGCGCCAGCAGCCAACGGGTTAGTGGAGAGCAGTTCTTC	CASSQRVSGEQFF
TRBV6-5	TRBJ1-1	TRBD1	few	TGTGCCACCGAACAGGGGCCGAACACTGAAGCTTTCTTT	CATEQGPNTEAFF
TRBV28	TRBJ1-6	TRBD1	.	TGTGCCAGCAGTTTTCACGACAGGGGGCAGATCGGCGGTCGGTCCTACCACTTT	CASSFHDRGQIGGRSYHF
TRBV7-9	TRBJ1-2	.	once	TGTGCCAGCAGCTTAGAGTGGGCTGGGGGCGGTGGCTACACCTTC	CASSLEWAGGGGYTF
TRBV18	TRBJ1-3	.	.	TGTGCCAGCTCACCGCCGCAGACTCTCTCTGGAAACACCATATATTTT	CASSPPQTLSGNTIYF
TRBV11-2	TRBJ2-3	TRBD2	.	TGTGCCAGCGGTAATAGCGGGGTGATCACAGATACGCAGTATTTT	CASGNSGVITDTQYF
TRBV5-1	TRBJ2-3	.	few	TGCGCCAGCAGCTTGGTTACGACTATAGACACAGATACGCAGTATTTT	CASSLVTTIDTDTQYF
TRBV3-1/TRBV3-2	TRBJ2-7	TRBD2	.	TGTGCCAGCAGCCCCGGGGGGAAAACCTACGAGCAGTACTTC	CASSPGGKTYEQYF